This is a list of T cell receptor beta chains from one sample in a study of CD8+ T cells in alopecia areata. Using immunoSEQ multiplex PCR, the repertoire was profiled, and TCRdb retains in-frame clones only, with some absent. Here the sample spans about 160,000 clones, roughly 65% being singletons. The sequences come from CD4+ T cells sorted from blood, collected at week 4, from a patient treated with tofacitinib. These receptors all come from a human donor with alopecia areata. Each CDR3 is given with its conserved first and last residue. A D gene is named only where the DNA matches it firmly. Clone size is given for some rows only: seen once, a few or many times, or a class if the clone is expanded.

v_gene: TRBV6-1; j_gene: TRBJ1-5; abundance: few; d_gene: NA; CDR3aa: CASSDGQPQHF; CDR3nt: TGTGCCAGCAGTGATGGTCAGCCCCAGCATTTT
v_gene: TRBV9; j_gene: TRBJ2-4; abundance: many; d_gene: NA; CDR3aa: CASSVDTKNIQYF; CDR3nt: TGTGCCAGCAGCGTAGATACCAAAAACATTCAGTACTTC
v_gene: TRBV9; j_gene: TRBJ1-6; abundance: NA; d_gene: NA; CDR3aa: CASSSPGGSNSPLHF; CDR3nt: TGTGCCAGCAGCTCCCCCGGGGGGTCAAATTCACCCCTCCACTTT
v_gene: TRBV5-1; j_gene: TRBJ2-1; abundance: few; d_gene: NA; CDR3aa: CASSLRGADEQFF; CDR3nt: TGCGCCAGCAGCTTGCGCGGGGCCGATGAGCAGTTCTTC
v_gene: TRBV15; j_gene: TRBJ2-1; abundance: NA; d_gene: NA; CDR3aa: CATSRGGPSQAKQFF; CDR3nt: TGTGCCACCAGCAGAGGAGGACCAAGCCAGGCCAAGCAGTTCTTC
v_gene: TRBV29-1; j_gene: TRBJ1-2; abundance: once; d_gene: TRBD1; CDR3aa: CSVRTQGAGYGYTF; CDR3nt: TGCAGCGTCAGAACACAGGGGGCAGGCTATGGCTACACCTTC
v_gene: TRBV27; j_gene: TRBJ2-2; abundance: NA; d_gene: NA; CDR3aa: CASSLVDDNTGELFF; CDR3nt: TGTGCCAGCAGTTTGGTAGATGATAACACCGGGGAGCTGTTTTTT
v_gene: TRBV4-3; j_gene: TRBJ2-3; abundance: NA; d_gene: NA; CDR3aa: CASSQRARTDTQYF; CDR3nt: TGCGCCAGCAGCCAGAGAGCCCGGACAGATACGCAGTATTTT
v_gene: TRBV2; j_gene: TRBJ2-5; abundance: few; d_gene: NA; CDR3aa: CASSEGETQYF; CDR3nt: TGTGCCAGCAGTGAAGGGGAGACCCAGTACTTC
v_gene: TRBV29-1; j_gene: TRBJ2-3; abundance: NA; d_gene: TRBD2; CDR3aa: CSVARTSGGLTQYF; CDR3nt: TGCAGCGTTGCCAGGACTAGCGGGGGCCTTACGCAGTATTTT
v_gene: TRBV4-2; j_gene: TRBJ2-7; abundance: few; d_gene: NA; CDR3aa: CASSQAESYEQYF; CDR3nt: TGTGCCAGCAGCCAAGCGGAATCCTACGAGCAGTACTTC
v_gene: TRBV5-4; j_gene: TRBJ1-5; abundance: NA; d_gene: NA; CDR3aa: CASSPRGRPFIARPQHF; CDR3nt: TGTGCCAGCAGCCCGAGGGGCAGGCCTTTTATAGCAAGGCCCCAGCATTTT
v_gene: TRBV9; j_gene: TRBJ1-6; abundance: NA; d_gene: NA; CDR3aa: CASSGSRASYNSPLHF; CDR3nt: TGTGCCAGCAGCGGGAGCAGGGCCTCCTATAATTCACCCCTCCACTTT
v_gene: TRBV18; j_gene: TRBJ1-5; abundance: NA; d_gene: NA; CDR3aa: CASSPQGDQPQHF; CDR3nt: TGTGCCAGCTCACCACAGGGGGACCAGCCCCAGCATTTT
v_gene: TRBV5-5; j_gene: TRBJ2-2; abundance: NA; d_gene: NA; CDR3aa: CASSYLLNTGELFF; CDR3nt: TGTGCCAGCAGCTATCTCTTGAACACCGGGGAGCTGTTTTTT
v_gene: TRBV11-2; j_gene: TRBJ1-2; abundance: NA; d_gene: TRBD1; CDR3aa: CASSLDRGLHGYTF; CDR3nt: TGTGCCAGCAGCCTAGACAGGGGACTCCATGGCTACACCTTC
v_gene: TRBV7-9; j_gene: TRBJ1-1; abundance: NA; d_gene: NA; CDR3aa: CASSLQGRGTEAFF; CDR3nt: TGTGCCAGCAGCTTACAGGGGAGGGGAACTGAAGCTTTCTTT
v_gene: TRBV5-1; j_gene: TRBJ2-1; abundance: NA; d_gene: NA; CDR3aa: CASRSGINEQFF; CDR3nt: TGCGCCAGCAGGTCAGGGATCAATGAGCAGTTCTTC
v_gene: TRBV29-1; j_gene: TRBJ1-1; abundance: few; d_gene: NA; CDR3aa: CSVKRTEAFF; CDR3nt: TGCAGCGTTAAGAGAACTGAAGCTTTCTTT
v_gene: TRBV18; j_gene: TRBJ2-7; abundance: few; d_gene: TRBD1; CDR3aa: CASSGGTGAYEQYF; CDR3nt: TGTGCCAGCTCAGGAGGGACAGGGGCCTACGAGCAGTACTTC
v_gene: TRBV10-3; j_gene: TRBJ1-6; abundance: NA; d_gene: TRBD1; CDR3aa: CAISAGTGASPLHF; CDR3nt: TGTGCCATCAGTGCCGGGACAGGAGCCTCACCCCTCCACTTT
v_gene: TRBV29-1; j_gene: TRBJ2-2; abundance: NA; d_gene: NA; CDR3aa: CSAIGLVPGELFF; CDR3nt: TGCAGCGCCATAGGACTCGTGCCCGGGGAGCTGTTTTTT
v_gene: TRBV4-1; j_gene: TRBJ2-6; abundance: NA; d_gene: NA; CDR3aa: CASSQGTAGANVLTF; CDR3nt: TGCGCCAGCAGCCAAGGGACAGCTGGGGCCAACGTCCTGACTTTC
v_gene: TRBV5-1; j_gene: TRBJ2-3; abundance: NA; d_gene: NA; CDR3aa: CASSLYRKSTDTQYF; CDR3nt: TGCGCCAGCAGCTTGTATAGGAAAAGCACAGATACGCAGTATTTT
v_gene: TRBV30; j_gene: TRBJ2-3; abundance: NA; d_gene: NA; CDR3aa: CAWSPMDTQYF; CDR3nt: TGTGCCTGGAGTCCCATGGATACGCAGTATTTT
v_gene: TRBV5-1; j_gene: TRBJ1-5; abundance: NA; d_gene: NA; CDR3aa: CASSLDSGNQPQHF; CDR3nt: TGCGCCAGCAGCTTGGATAGCGGCAATCAGCCCCAGCATTTT
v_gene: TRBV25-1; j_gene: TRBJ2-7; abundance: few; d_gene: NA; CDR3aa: CASSGPWYGGEQYF; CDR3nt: TGTGCCAGCAGTGGACCCTGGTACGGGGGCGAGCAGTACTTC
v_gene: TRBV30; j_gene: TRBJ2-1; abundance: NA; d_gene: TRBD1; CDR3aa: CAWSEDTVQDRSSYNEQFF; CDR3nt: TGTGCCTGGAGTGAAGATACGGTTCAGGACAGGAGCTCCTACAATGAGCAGTTCTTC
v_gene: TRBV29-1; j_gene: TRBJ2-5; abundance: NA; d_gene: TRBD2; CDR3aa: CSVELRAGGLGETQYF; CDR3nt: TGCAGCGTTGAATTGCGAGCGGGGGGCCTCGGAGAGACCCAGTACTTC
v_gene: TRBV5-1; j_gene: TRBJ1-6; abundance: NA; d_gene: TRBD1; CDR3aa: CASSLQGAKGSPLHF; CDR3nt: TGCGCCAGCAGCCTCCAGGGGGCTAAAGGTTCACCCCTCCACTTT
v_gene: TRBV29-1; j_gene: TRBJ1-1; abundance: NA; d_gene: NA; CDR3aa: CSARQNTEAFF; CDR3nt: TGCAGCGCCAGACAGAACACTGAAGCTTTCTTT
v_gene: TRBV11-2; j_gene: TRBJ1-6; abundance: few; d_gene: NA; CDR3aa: CASSSRAGGYSPLHF; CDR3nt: TGTGCCAGCAGCTCCAGGGCCGGCGGGTATTCACCCCTCCACTTT
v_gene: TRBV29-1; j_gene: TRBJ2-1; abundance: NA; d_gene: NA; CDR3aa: CSVAQVRDEQFF; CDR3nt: TGCAGCGTTGCGCAGGTCAGGGATGAGCAGTTCTTC
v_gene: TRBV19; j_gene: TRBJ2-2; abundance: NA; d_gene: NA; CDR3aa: CGAGGYTGELFF; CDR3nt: TGTGGAGCAGGGGGGTACACCGGGGAGCTGTTTTTT
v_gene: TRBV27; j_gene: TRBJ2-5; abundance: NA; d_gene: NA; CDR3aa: CASRDHDQETQYF; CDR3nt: TGTGCCAGCCGGGACCACGACCAAGAGACCCAGTACTTC
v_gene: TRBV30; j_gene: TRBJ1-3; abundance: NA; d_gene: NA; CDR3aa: CAWTFGGTLSSGNTIYF; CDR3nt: TGTGCCTGGACGTTCGGGGGTACCTTAAGCTCTGGAAACACCATATATTTT
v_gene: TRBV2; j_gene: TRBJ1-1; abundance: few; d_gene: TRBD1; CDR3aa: CASSGTWQGDPEAFF; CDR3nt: TGTGCCAGCAGTGGGACGTGGCAGGGGGACCCTGAAGCTTTCTTT
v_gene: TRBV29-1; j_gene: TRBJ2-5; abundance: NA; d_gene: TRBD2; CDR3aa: CSVDGDAGESQYF; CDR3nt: TGCAGCGTTGATGGCGATGCGGGGGAGAGCCAGTACTTC
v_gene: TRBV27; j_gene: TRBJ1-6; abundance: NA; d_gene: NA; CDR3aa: CASSFPSYNSPLHF; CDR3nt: TGTGCCAGCAGTTTTCCCTCCTATAATTCACCCCTCCACTTT
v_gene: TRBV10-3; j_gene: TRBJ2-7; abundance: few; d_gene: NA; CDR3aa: CAISDLGGAYEQYF; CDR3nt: TGTGCCATCAGTGACCTAGGCGGGGCCTACGAGCAGTACTTC
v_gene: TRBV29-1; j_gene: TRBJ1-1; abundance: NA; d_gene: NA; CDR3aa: CSVEDWRRNTEAFF; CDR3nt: TGCAGCGTTGAAGATTGGCGCCGGAACACTGAAGCTTTCTTT
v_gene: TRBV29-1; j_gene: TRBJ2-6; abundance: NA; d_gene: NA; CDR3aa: CSVAATGGIGPSPSGANVLTF; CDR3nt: TGCAGCGTTGCCGCGACAGGCGGGATAGGCCCATCCCCCTCTGGGGCCAACGTCCTGACTTTC
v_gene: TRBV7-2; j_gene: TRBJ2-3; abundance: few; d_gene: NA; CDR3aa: CASSLRGLSGPTYTQYF; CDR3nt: TGTGCCAGCAGCTTAAGGGGTCTTAGCGGCCCTACATATACGCAGTATTTT
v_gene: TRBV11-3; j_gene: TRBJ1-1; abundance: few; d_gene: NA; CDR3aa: CASSLDNTEAFF; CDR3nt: TGTGCCAGCAGCTTAGACAACACTGAAGCTTTCTTT
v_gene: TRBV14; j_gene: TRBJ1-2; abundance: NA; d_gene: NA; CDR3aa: CASSQDGGGVDGYTF; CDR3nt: TGTGCCAGCAGCCAAGATGGTGGAGGGGTTGATGGCTACACCTTC
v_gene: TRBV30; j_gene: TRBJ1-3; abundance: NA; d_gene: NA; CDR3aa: CAWNGVSGNTIYF; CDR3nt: TGTGCCTGGAACGGGGTCTCTGGAAACACCATATATTTT
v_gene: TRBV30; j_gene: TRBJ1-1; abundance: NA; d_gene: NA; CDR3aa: CAWSVTLRDTEAFF; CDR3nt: TGTGCCTGGAGTGTAACTTTAAGGGACACTGAAGCTTTCTTT
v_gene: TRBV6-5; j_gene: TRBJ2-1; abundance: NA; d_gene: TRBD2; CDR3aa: CASTSGGSNEQFF; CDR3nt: TGTGCCAGCACTAGCGGGGGGTCCAATGAGCAGTTCTTC
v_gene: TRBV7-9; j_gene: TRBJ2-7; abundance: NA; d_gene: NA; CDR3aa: CASSVEQGGWYF; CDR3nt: TGTGCCAGCAGCGTAGAACAGGGAGGTTGGTACTTC
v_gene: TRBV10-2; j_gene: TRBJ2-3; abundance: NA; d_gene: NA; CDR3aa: CASSESSGFTDTQYF; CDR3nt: TGCGCCAGCAGTGAGTCTAGCGGTTTCACAGATACGCAGTATTTT
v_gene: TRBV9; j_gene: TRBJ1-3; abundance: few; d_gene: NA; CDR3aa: CASSPRGGLGNTIYF; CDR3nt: TGTGCCAGCAGCCCACGGGGAGGTCTTGGAAACACCATATATTTT
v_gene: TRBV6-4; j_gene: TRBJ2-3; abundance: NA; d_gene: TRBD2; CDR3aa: CASQTSGSTDTQYF; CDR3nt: TGTGCCAGCCAGACTAGCGGGAGCACAGATACGCAGTATTTT
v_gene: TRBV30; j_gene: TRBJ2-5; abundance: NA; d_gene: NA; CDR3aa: CAWSVQLQETQYF; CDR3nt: TGTGCCTGGAGTGTCCAGCTACAAGAGACCCAGTACTTC
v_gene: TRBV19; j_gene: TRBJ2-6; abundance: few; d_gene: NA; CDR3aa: CASSVQTGSDSGANVLTF; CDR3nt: TGTGCCAGTAGTGTTCAGACAGGCTCCGACTCTGGGGCCAACGTCCTGACTTTC
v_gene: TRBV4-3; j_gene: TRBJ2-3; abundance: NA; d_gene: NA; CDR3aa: CASSQAPLGPGSDTQYF; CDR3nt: TGCGCCAGCAGCCAAGCCCCACTAGGGCCGGGTTCGGATACGCAGTATTTT
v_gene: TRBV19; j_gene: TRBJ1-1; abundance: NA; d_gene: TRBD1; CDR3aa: CASSIEGQGSTEAFF; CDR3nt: TGTGCCAGTAGTATAGAGGGACAGGGAAGTACTGAAGCTTTCTTT